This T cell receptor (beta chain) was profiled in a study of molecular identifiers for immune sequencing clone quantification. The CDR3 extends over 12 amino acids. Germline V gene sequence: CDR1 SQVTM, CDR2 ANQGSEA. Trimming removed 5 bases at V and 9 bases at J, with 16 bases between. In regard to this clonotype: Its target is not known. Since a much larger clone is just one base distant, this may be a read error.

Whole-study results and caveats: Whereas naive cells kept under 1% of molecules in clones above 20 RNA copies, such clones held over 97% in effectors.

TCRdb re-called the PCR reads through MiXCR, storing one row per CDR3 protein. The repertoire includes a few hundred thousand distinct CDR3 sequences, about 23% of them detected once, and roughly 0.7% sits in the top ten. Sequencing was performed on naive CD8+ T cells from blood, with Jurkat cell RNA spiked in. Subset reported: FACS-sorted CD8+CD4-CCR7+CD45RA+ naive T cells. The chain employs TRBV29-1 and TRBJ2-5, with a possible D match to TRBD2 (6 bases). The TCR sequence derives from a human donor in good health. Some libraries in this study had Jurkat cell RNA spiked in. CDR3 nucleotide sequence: TGCAGCGTTTGGCGGTGGGAGCGGGCCCAGTACTTC. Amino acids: CSVWRWERAQYF.